This T cell receptor beta chain originates from a study of spatial heterogeneity in lung cancer (dated by TCRdb to about 2019). Study-level background: Beta-chain transcripts were consistently detected in greater numbers than alpha-chain transcripts, which likely reflected higher beta-chain transcript abundance. In tumor regions, TCR transcript counts showed a strong correlation with a T cell transcriptional module score from matched bulk RNA-seq. In the raw uncorrected reads, each unique combination of TCR and UMI appeared on average more than ten times. In non-small cell lung cancer, the study quantitatively compared TCR alpha and beta repertoires across several tumor regions, matched nontumor lung, and blood. Nonsynonymous mutation counts, determined by whole-exome sequencing of tumor tissue, were related to features of the TCR repertoire. At surgery, fewer than 250 tumor regions, 64 matched nontumor lung samples and 50 to 60 PBMC samples were TCR-sequenced for both alpha and beta chains.

Results and caveats for the whole study, not just this receptor: Counts of ubiquitous and regional expanded TCRs correlated with counts of ubiquitous and regional nonsynonymous mutations, respectively. TCR-seq was estimated to cover only approximately 6.6% of tumor T cells for alpha chains and about 13% for beta chains. Confirming at a functional level the hypothesis that regional TCRs recognize regional mutations was considered to require additional single-cell paired TCR alpha and beta sequencing. The tumor nonsynonymous mutation count correlated with the number of expanded intratumoral alpha and beta TCRs.

The germline V gene sets CDR1 to SGHVS and CDR2 to FQNEAQ. Relative to germline, V is 5 bases shorter and J is 9 bases shorter, with 17 bases between their ends. The CDR3, cysteine through phenylalanine, is 14 amino acids long. The sequence is cut down to CDR3 DNA, 42 bases in frame from base 1. The time point label on this specimen signifies: sample taken at primary tumor resection. Samples were obtained from over 70 patients with early-stage, untreated non-small cell lung cancer from the lung TRACERx cohort. Without any cell sorting, TCR sequencing was performed on whole RNA extracted either from tumor and nontumor lung tissue or from cryopreserved PBMC samples. A patient was chosen for TCR sequencing only when enough RNA was available from at least two tumor regions. A lung pathologist reviewed the tumor and adjacent nontumor lung specimens before the specimens were selected. Library method: 5' RACE. Data came from a NextSeq 500. To allow correction of PCR and sequencing errors, the TCR library protocol tagged every TCR cDNA molecule with a unique molecular identifier. Per the source publication's procedure: Decombinator tools were used for TCR identification, UMI-based error correction and CDR3 extraction. TCRs above a frequency of 2 per 1,000, corresponding to the top 1% of the tumor frequency distribution, were defined as expanded. Expanded tumor TCRs statistically deemed absent (corrected P<0.05) from at least one tumor region were classed as regional, and all other expanded tumor TCRs were classed as ubiquitous. Renyi diversity was calculated using the R vegan package after each repertoire was subsampled 100 times to 5,000 TCRs. CDR3 similarity networks were built from amino acid triplet string-kernel similarity, with CDR3s being connected when pairwise similarity was above 0.82. The raw public reads went through TCRdb reprocessing: fastp at Q25, MiXCR clone calling, in-frame beta chains kept. When rows share a CDR3 protein, they turn into one entry using the most common DNA and genes. The authors' filters were not applied to this entry. This sample gives some 22,000 distinct CDR3 sequences in total; under 3.5% of them show up just once. About 7.3% of the sample lies in the top ten.

In its sample, this clonotype was seen many times. What antigen it recognizes has not been identified. One base away there is no much larger clone; base qualities are not given. This clonotype was obtained from a male donor with early-stage non-small cell lung cancer. The chain uses TRBV7-8 and TRBJ2-1; the D gene is tentatively TRBD1 or TRBD2, each matching 5 bases. The sequences come from lung tumor tissue, collected at surgery. CDR3 region: CASSLGPIRGEQFF. In nucleotides, the sequence is TGTGCCAGCAGCCTGGGACCGATACGAGGTGAGCAGTTCTTC.